The source of this TCR beta chain is a study of CD8+ T cells in alopecia areata. Investigators isolated RNA and reverse transcribed it into cDNA to act as the sequencing template. Clones were read by immunoSEQ multiplex PCR, and TCRdb kept only the in-frame ones, dropping some. The sample carries 150,000 to 200,000 clones, 67% recorded once. Sorting separated CD4+ and CD8+ T cells out of PBMCs. Study-wide results and caveats: Lesional tissue from the scalp (especially in alopecia totalis/universalis) showed higher clonality than normal scalp. Sharing of TCRs across patients appeared less clear than in mice, possibly for HLA-related reasons.

The CDR3 has 14 amino acids. Trimming took 0 bases from V and 1 from J, leaving 7 bases between them. Looked up from germline, CDR1 is MGHRA and CDR2 is YSYEKL. On this clone itself: Antigen unknown.

This sequence was found in a human donor with alopecia areata. This sample comprised CD8+ T cells sorted from blood, obtained at week 0. V and J are TRBV4-1 and TRBJ2-7; D remains unclear. The CDR3 nucleotides are TGCGCCAGCAGCCAAGATCGGCGTTCCTACGAGCAGTACTTC. It is translated as CASSQDRRSYEQYF.